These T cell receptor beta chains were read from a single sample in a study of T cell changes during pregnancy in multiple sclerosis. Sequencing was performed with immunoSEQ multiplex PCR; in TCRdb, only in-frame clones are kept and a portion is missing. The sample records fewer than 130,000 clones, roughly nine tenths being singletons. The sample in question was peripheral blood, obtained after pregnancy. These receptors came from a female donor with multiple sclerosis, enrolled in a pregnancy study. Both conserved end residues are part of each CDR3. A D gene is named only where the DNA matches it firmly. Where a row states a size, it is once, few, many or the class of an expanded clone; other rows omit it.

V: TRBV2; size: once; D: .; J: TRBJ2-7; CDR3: CASSDPPLYEQYF; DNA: TGTGCCAGCAGTGATCCTCCCCTTTACGAGCAGTACTTC
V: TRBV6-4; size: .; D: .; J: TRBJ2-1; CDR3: CASSERVGSYNEQFF; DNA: TGTGCCAGCAGTGAGAGGGTTGGCTCCTACAATGAGCAGTTCTTC
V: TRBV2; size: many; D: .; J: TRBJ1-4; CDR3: CASSEGTQSSNEKLFF; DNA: TGTGCCAGCAGTGAGGGGACTCAGAGTTCTAATGAAAAACTGTTTTTT
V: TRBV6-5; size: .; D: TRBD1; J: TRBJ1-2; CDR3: CASSAGQSYNYGYTF; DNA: TGTGCCAGCAGTGCGGGACAGTCTTATAACTATGGCTACACCTTC
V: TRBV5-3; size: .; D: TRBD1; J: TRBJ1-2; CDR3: CARRDRGPGGGRWHGAVYGYTF; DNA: TGTGCCAGAAGGGACAGGGGGCCGGGGGGTGGGAGGTGGCATGGGGCTGTCTATGGCTACACCTTC
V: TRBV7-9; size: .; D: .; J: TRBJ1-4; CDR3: CASSFWQGNEKLFF; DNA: TGTGCCAGCAGCTTTTGGCAGGGAAATGAAAAACTGTTTTTT
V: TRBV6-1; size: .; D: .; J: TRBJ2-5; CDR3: CASRGPGETQYF; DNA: TGTGCCAGCAGGGGGCCCGGGGAGACCCAGTACTTC
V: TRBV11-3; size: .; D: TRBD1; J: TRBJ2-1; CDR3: CASSEGGQGINEQFF; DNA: TGTGCCAGCAGCGAAGGGGGACAGGGGATCAATGAGCAGTTCTTC
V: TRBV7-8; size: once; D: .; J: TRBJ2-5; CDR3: CASSLGGGGVQETQYF; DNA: TGTGCCAGCAGCTTAGGGGGGGGCGGCGTCCAAGAGACCCAGTACTTC
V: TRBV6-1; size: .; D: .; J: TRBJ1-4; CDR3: CASSSGLGSGEKLFF; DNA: TGTGCCAGCAGTTCAGGGCTGGGTAGCGGTGAAAAACTGTTTTTT